These 30 T cell receptor beta chains were sequenced from one sample in a study of identical twins. Via MiXCR, TCRdb re-called the 5' RACE reads, giving one row per CDR3 protein. The sample shows 690,000 or so distinct CDR3 sequences, 8.5% to 9.5% of them seen only once. The data also belong to a second study, concerning yellow fever vaccine responses in identical twins.

Sequenced material: PBMCs. The receptors derive from a woman aged 18-29 years in good health.

This clonotype was observed a handful of times. The CDR3 DNA follows: TGTGCCAGCAGTTCTGCACCTGAAGCTTTCTTT. Protein sequence: CASSSAPEAFF. The rearrangement joins TRBV6-6 to TRBJ1-1; no firm D call. Germline CDR1 and CDR2: MNHNY and SVGAGI (reference sequence). This CDR3 spans 11 amino acids. V dropped 4 bases and J dropped 6 bases, with 6 bases sitting between them.

This clonotype turned up a few times. The CDR3, as DNA: TGCGCCAGCAGCCACGAACAGGGGAGAACAGATACGCAGTATTTT. This translates into CASSHEQGRTDTQYF. The J gene is TRBJ2-3, the V gene TRBV4-1; 7 bases are shared with TRBD1. Losses at the gene ends were 3 bases for V and 3 bases for J; bases not matched to a gene: 6. Germline V lookup: CDR1 MGHRA, CDR2 YSYEKL. This CDR3 is 15 amino acids long.

A few counts support this clonotype. The chain is built from TRBV14 and TRBJ1-2; TRBD1 matches 8 bases. CDR1 and CDR2 (germline): SGHDN, FVKESK. This CDR3 has 16 residues. Trimming cost V 3 bases and J 6 bases; bases outside gene matches: 12. The CDR3 protein is CASSQSGQAAFDGYTF. In DNA form, the CDR3 reads TGTGCCAGCAGCCAGTCGGGACAGGCTGCTTTTGATGGCTACACCTTC.

The table lists this clonotype with many counts. The chain recombines TRBV29-1 with TRBJ1-2; 7 nucleotides align to TRBD1. This CDR3 has 17 residues. The J segment lost 4 bases and the V segment lost 0 bases, leaving 14 bases of the junction unmatched. The germline gives CDR1 SQVTM, CDR2 ANQGSEA. CDR3 in amino acids: CSVEDSRAGGSSYGYTF. In DNA, the CDR3 is TGCAGCGTTGAAGATAGTCGTGCAGGGGGTTCTAGCTATGGCTACACCTTC. The whole variable domain, remainder taken from reference TRBV29-1 and TRBJ1-2, is SAVISQKPSRDICQRGTSLTIQCQVDSQVTMMFWYRQQPGQSLTLIATANQGSEATYESGFVIDKFPISRPNLTFSTLTVSNMSPEDSSIYLCSVEDSRAGGSSYGYTFGSGTRLTVV.

The sample holds a few counts of this clonotype. This sequence joins TRBV12-3 or TRBV12-4 and TRBJ2-7; D perhaps matches TRBD1 (5 bases). The CDR3 is 12 residues long. Trimming stripped 1 base from V and 11 bases from J, with 12 bases between. The DNA for the CDR3 is TGTGCCAGCAGTTTAGGGACCCTAGGGGAGTACTTC. Its protein product is CASSLGTLGEYF.

Many counts were recorded for this clonotype. This chain connects TRBV3-1 to TRBJ1-1; no definite D call. The V end was cut by 2 bases, the J end by 1 base, with 11 bases between. The CDR3 has 15 residues. Germline assignment: CDR1 LGHDT and CDR2 YNNKEL (reference sequence). CDR3 residues: CASSQRQTKNTEAFF. The DNA for the CDR3 is TGTGCCAGCAGCCAAAGGCAGACTAAGAACACTGAAGCTTTCTTT.

This clonotype was seen repeatedly, ten times or more. This chain links TRBV6-5 with TRBJ2-7; D unresolved. Trimming pared 1 base from V and 3 bases from J, leaving 7 bases between. CDR1 is MNHEY, CDR2 SVGAGI, per germline. The CDR3 is made up of 13 amino acids. CDR3 nucleotides: TGTGCCAGCAGTTACTTGCCTAACTACGAGCAGTACTTC. Its protein product is CASSYLPNYEQYF.

This sequence joins TRBV11-2 and TRBJ2-3; no reliable D call. The ends were cut back, 5 bases at V and 1 base at J, with 13 bases in the middle. The CDR3 contains 15 residues. Germline V gene lookup returns CDR1 SGHAT and CDR2 FQNNGV. The CDR3 bases are TGTGCCAGCAGCCTCTTGGTTGGAGGCACAGATACGCAGTATTTT. Its protein is CASSLLVGGTDTQYF.

This clonotype has a handful of counts. This chain uses TRBV11-2 with TRBJ2-1; D may be TRBD2 (6 bases). Germline V gene sequence: CDR1 SGHAT, CDR2 FQNNGV. This CDR3 comprises 14 residues. The V end lost 1 base, the J end lost 7 bases, and 11 bases lay between the germline ends. The CDR3 DNA follows: TGTGCCAGCAGCTTAGTGCGGGGCTGGAATGAGCAGTTCTTC. It is translated as CASSLVRGWNEQFF.

This clonotype was picked up a small number of times. The rearrangement joins TRBV7-3 to TRBJ2-2; TRBD1 might be the D (6 bases). Germline assignment: CDR1 SGHTA and CDR2 FQGTGA. The CDR3 has 15 amino acids. V lost 2 bases and J 7 bases, leaving 14 bases between the germline ends. DNA for the CDR3: TGTGCCAGCAGCTTAGGGGGCGCGACGTACGGGGAGCTGTTTTTT. It encodes CASSLGGATYGELFF.

A few counts support this clonotype. This sequence joins TRBV6-5 and TRBJ1-2; D remains ambiguous. The germline CDR1 and CDR2 sequences are MNHEY and SVGAGI. V was shortened by 0 bases and J by 4 bases, with 9 bases between the two germline ends. The CDR3 is 14 residues long. CDR3: CASSYSPAGYGYTF. CDR3 DNA: TGTGCCAGCAGTTACTCCCCGGCGGGCTATGGCTACACCTTC.

The chain carries TRBV20-1 and TRBJ2-5, with TRBD1 matching over 7 bases. The CDR3 is 14 amino acids. Germline CDR1 and CDR2: DFQATT and SNEGSKA (reference sequence). With 0 bases clipped from V and 3 bases from J, the junction kept 4 bases outside the gene matches. The CDR3 protein is CSAREGTVKETQYF. DNA of the CDR3: TGCAGTGCTAGAGAGGGGACAGTAAAAGAGACCCAGTACTTC.

This clonotype has ten or more counts. This CDR3 reads CASKGGADTQYF. In DNA form, the CDR3 reads TGTGCCAGCAAGGGCGGGGCAGATACGCAGTATTTT. This chain joins TRBV6-5 and TRBJ2-3; D may be TRBD2 (6 bases). The CDR3 runs 12 residues. Germline CDR1 is MNHEY and CDR2 is SVGAGI. V lost 7 bases and J 4 bases, leaving 9 bases between the germline ends.

This clonotype was seen at least ten times. The V and J genes are TRBV4-2 and TRBJ2-7; 9 positions agree with TRBD1. Germline V gene data show CDR1 as LGHNA and CDR2 as YNFKEQ. CDR3 length: 17 residues. J was trimmed by 3 bases and V by 0 bases; bases with no gene match: 9. The CDR3: CASSQDISGTGRYEQYF. CDR3 in DNA: TGTGCCAGCAGCCAAGATATTTCCGGGACAGGGCGCTACGAGCAGTACTTC.

This clonotype was found a few times. The CDR3 DNA follows: TGTGCCAGCAGCTATTCCCGTCCGGAGACCCAGTACTTC. Translating gives CASSYSRPETQYF. This rearrangement joins TRBV7-2 to TRBJ2-5, with D uncertain. In germline, CDR1 is SGHTA, CDR2 FQGNSA. The CDR3 is made up of 13 amino acids. V was shortened by 4 bases and J by 5 bases, with 11 bases between the two germline ends.

This clonotype was observed a handful of times. J is TRBJ2-2 and V is TRBV3-1; 9 nucleotides line up with TRBD2. Germline-derived CDR1 and CDR2 are LGHDT and YNNKEL (reference sequence). This CDR3 has 21 amino acids. J lost 5 bases, V lost 3 bases, and 22 bases had no gene match. The CDR3 region has the DNA TGTGCCAGCAGCCAGGTGGGCCAGGCGAGGGCGGGAGGGCCTTGGACCGGGGAGCTGTTTTTT. Translating it yields CASSQVGQARAGGPWTGELFF.

This clonotype appeared a few times. V and J are TRBV28 and TRBJ2-3; D not certain. In germline, CDR1 is MDHEN, CDR2 SYDVKM. This CDR3 spans 18 amino acids. With 2 bases removed from V and 0 bases from J, the gap between germline ends came to 18 bases. CDR3 in amino acids: CASSLVTTVITSTDTQYF. The CDR3, as DNA: TGTGCCAGCAGTTTAGTCACGACGGTCATTACTAGCACAGATACGCAGTATTTT.

The gene calls are TRBV12-3 or TRBV12-4 and TRBJ2-1; the D call may be TRBD1 or TRBD2 (6 bases each). V lost 10 bases, J lost 0 bases, and 19 bases lay in between. The CDR3 consists of 16 residues. The CDR3 DNA is TGTGCCACCAACATTCGGGGGCTCCGCTCCTACAATGAGCAGTTCTTC. This translates into CATNIRGLRSYNEQFF.

The genes are TRBV15 and TRBJ2-5; 7 nucleotides align to TRBD1. The CDR3 is 16 amino acids. The germline CDR1 and CDR2 sequences are LNHNV and YYDKDF (reference sequence). The trim removed 2 bases at V and 3 bases at J, leaving 9 bases unmatched. The CDR3 here is CATSRPGQVGKETQYF. CDR3 coding DNA: TGTGCCACCAGCAGACCTGGACAGGTCGGAAAAGAGACCCAGTACTTC.

The gene calls are TRBV7-3 and TRBJ2-1, with 8 bases fitting TRBD2. Germline V gene sequence: CDR1 SGHTA, CDR2 FQGTGA. The junction had 9 bases not matched to a gene; V was cut back by 1 base and J by 7 bases. The CDR3 spans 16 residues. CDR3 residues: CASSLNPGGAGNEQFF. DNA for the CDR3: TGTGCCAGCAGCTTAAACCCCGGGGGGGCGGGGAATGAGCAGTTCTTC.

The sample holds a few counts of this clonotype. This rearrangement joins TRBV15 to TRBJ2-1; TRBD2 agrees at 9 bases. The CDR3 is 17 residues long. CDR1 and CDR2 (germline): LNHNV, YYDKDF (reference sequence). V shed 0 bases, J shed 8 bases, and the junction held 11 bases outside the gene matches. The CDR3 spells CATSRDTASGALHEQFF. The CDR3, as DNA: TGTGCCACCAGCAGAGATACCGCTAGCGGGGCTTTGCATGAGCAGTTCTTC. The full variable domain, with the rest looked up from reference TRBV15 and TRBJ2-1, is DAMVIQNPRYQVTQFGKPVTLSCSQTLNHNVMYWYQQKSSQAPKLLFHYYDKDFNNEADTPDNFQSRRPNTSFCFLDIRSPGLGDTAMYLCATSRDTASGALHEQFFGPGTRLTVL.

In this sample, this clonotype turned up a few times. DNA of the CDR3: TGTGCCAGCAGTCGTACAGGACTTGGAAACACCATATATTTT. Translated, it gives CASSRTGLGNTIYF. The J gene is TRBJ1-3, the V gene TRBV27, with D perhaps TRBD1 (5 bases). The germline gives CDR1 MNHEY, CDR2 SMNVEV (reference sequence). The CDR3 has 14 residues. V was trimmed by 5 bases and J by 3 bases, leaving 11 bases between them.

The table lists this clonotype with many counts. The V gene is TRBV3-1, the J gene TRBJ1-1; TRBD1 matches at 8 bases. With V trimmed by 6 bases and J by 11 bases, 14 bases remained unmatched. Germline lookup yields CDR1 LGHDT and CDR2 YNNKEL (reference sequence). CDR3 size: 14 residues. The CDR3 loop is CASRMGQASGWAFF. The CDR3, as DNA: TGTGCCAGCAGGATGGGACAGGCGTCCGGGTGGGCTTTCTTT.

Comment on this clonotype: The conserved phenylalanine or tryptophan is not found at the CDR3 terminus, so this likely reflects a read error. This chain uses TRBV15 with TRBJ2-4; no clear D gene. Trimming removed 4 bases at V and 4 bases at J, with 20 bases between. The CDR3 loop spans 17 amino acids. CDR1 is LNHNV, CDR2 YYDKDF, per germline (reference sequence). The CDR3 DNA is TGTGCCACCAGCACGTTGTGGGCAGGAGCCCATAAAAACATTCAGTACTCC. Its translation: CATSTLWAGAHKNIQYS.

At least ten counts were recorded for this clonotype. V usage is TRBV5-1 and J usage is TRBJ1-1; D gene ambiguous. Germline-derived CDR1 and CDR2 are SGHRS and YFSETQ. This CDR3 has 14 amino acids. V was pared by 0 bases and J by 3 bases, with 9 bases between. CDR3 sequence (DNA): TGCGCCAGCAGCTTGGTCGTTCATGACACTGAAGCTTTCTTT. It is translated as CASSLVVHDTEAFF.

Only a few counts were recorded for this clonotype. This rearrangement joins TRBV27 to TRBJ1-3; 7 positions match TRBD1. This CDR3 region has 15 residues. After removal of 6 bases from V and 0 bases from J, the junction contained 5 bases not matched to a gene. The germline gives CDR1 MNHEY, CDR2 SMNVEV (reference sequence). Here the CDR3 DNA reads TGTGCCAGCAGCTACCAGGGGGGCTCTGGAAACACCATATATTTT. It specifies CASSYQGGSGNTIYF.

This clonotype was counted only a few times. The CDR3, as DNA: TGTGCCACCAGCAGAGTACCCGGGGATGAGCAGTTCTTC. This codes for CATSRVPGDEQFF. The V gene is TRBV15, the J gene TRBJ2-1; a weak D match, TRBD2 (5 bases). There are 13 residues in the CDR3. Germline V gene sequence: CDR1 LNHNV, CDR2 YYDKDF (reference sequence). Trimming stripped 1 base from V and 8 bases from J, with 9 bases between.

The J gene is TRBJ2-5, the V gene TRBV11-2, with D perhaps assigned TRBD1 or TRBD2 (5 bases each). V was trimmed by 4 bases and J by 2 bases, leaving 14 bases between them. CDR3 size: 15 residues. Germline V gene data show CDR1 as SGHAT and CDR2 as FQNNGV. CDR3 nucleotides: TGTGCCAGCAGCTCATATAGTGGGGGACAAGAGACCCAGTACTTC. Translated, it gives CASSSYSGGQETQYF.

This clonotype came up many times. The gene calls are TRBV16 and TRBJ2-7; 7 positions agree with TRBD1. The germline CDR1 and CDR2 sequences are KGHSY and FQNENV. This CDR3 comprises 13 residues. V lost 0 bases and J lost 6; bases outside the gene matches: 2. The CDR3 loop is CASSQSRTGEQYF. Written as DNA, the CDR3 is TGTGCCAGCAGCCAATCGAGGACAGGCGAGCAGTACTTC.

Many counts were recorded for this clonotype. CDR3 loop: CASSLGREGFNSPLHF. DNA for the CDR3: TGTGCCAGCAGTTTAGGCAGGGAAGGATTCAATTCACCCCTCCACTTT. The genes are TRBV27 and TRBJ1-6; D perhaps matches TRBD1 (5 bases). CDR3 length: 16 amino acids. Germline V gives CDR1 MNHEY, CDR2 SMNVEV (reference sequence). Trimming took off 2 bases at V and 7 bases at J, with 15 bases between the two ends.